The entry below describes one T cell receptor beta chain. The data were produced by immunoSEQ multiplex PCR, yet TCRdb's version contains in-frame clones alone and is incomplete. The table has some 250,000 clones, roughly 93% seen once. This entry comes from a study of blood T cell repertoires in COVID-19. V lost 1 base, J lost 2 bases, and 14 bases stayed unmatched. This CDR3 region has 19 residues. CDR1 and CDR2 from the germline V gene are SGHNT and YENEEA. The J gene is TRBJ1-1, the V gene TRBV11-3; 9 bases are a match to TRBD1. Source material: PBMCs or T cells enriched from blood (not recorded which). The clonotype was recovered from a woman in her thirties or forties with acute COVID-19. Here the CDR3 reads CASSLARQGVEFRNTEAFF. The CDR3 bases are TGTGCCAGCAGCTTAGCGAGACAGGGGGTTGAGTTTCGTAACACTGAAGCTTTCTTT. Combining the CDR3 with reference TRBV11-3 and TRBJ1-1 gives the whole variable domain EAGVVQSPRYKIIEKKQPVAFWCNPISGHNTLYWYLQNLGQGPELLIRYENEEAVDDSQLPKDRFSAERLKGVDSTLKIQPAELGDSAVYLCASSLARQGVEFRNTEAFFGQGTRLTVV.